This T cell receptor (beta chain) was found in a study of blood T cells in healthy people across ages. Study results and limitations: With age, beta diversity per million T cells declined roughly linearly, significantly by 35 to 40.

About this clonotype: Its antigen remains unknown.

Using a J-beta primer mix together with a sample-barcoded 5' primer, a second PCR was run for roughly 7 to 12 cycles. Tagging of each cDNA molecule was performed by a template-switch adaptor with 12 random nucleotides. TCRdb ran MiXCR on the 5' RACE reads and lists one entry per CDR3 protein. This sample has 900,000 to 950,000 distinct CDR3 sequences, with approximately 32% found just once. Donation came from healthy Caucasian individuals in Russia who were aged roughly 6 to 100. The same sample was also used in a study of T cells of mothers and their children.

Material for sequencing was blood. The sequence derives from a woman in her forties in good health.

Here the CDR3 DNA reads TGCGCCAGCAGCCCCCCCCAGGCTAGCGGTAAAGAGACCCAGTACTTC. It encodes CASSPPQASGKETQYF. The genes are TRBV5-1 and TRBJ2-5, with TRBD2 matching over 7 bases. Germline trimming cut 4 bases from V and 3 bases from J; bases unmatched to any gene: 12. The CDR3 totals 16 residues. The germline V gene encodes CDR1 SGHRS and CDR2 YFSETQ.